These T cell receptor beta chains were read from a single sample in a study of spatial heterogeneity in lung cancer. MiXCR, run by TCRdb on the 5' RACE reads, gives a single entry per CDR3 protein. In the table there are more than 65,000 distinct CDR3 sequences, about 8.5% of which are singletons. The sample here was PBMCs, taken at surgery. Receptors were obtained from a male donor with early-stage non-small cell lung cancer. Each CDR3 is given with its conserved first and last residue. A D gene is named only where the DNA matches it firmly. Rows may omit the clone size; those that give it use once, few, many or a size class.

D: NA
size: many
V: TRBV7-2
J: TRBJ1-2
DNA: TGTGCCAGCAGCTTAGGTGCAGGGCGAGGCTACACCTTC
CDR3: CASSLGAGRGYTF

D: TRBD2
size: many
V: TRBV12-3/TRBV12-4
J: TRBJ2-1
DNA: TGTGCCAGCAGTTTATGGACTAGCGGGAATTCAAATGAGCAGTTCTTC
CDR3: CASSLWTSGNSNEQFF

D: NA
size: few
V: TRBV7-3
J: TRBJ1-1
DNA: TGTGCCAGCAGCTTAACTTGGGACACCATCAAACCTGCCTTT
CDR3: CASSLTWDTIKPAF

D: TRBD1
size: few
V: TRBV3-1
J: TRBJ1-3
DNA: TGTGCCAGCAGCCAACCGACAGGGCCGGACACCATATATTTT
CDR3: CASSQPTGPDTIYF

D: NA
size: many
V: TRBV10-3
J: TRBJ2-1
DNA: TGTGCCATCAGTGCCGGGTATCTCGATGAGCAGTTCTTC
CDR3: CAISAGYLDEQFF

D: TRBD2
size: NA
V: TRBV7-2
J: TRBJ2-3
DNA: TGTGCCAGCAGCTCGGGACTAGCGGGAGAGGCAGATACGCAGTATTTT
CDR3: CASSSGLAGEADTQYF

D: TRBD1
size: NA
V: TRBV19
J: TRBJ1-1
DNA: TGTGCCAGTATTCAGGACAGGAAGAACACTGAAGCTTTCTTT
CDR3: CASIQDRKNTEAFF

D: NA
size: many
V: TRBV11-2
J: TRBJ2-6
DNA: TGTGCCAGCAGCTCACCCAACGTCCTGACTTTC
CDR3: CASSSPNVLTF

D: NA
size: many
V: TRBV7-9
J: TRBJ2-2
DNA: TGTGCCAGCAGCCCCCCCGGAGGAAGCGGAGGCACCGGGGAGCTGTTTTTT
CDR3: CASSPPGGSGGTGELFF

D: TRBD2
size: many
V: TRBV12-3/TRBV12-4
J: TRBJ2-5
DNA: TGTGCCAGCACCGACCGGGGGGTCCGCCAGACCCAGTACTTC
CDR3: CASTDRGVRQTQYF

D: NA
size: many
V: TRBV5-1
J: TRBJ2-5
DNA: TGCGCCAGCAGCTCCGTCCCTCCTCAAGAGACCCAGTACTTC
CDR3: CASSSVPPQETQYF

D: NA
size: many
V: TRBV7-6
J: TRBJ2-2
DNA: TGTGCCAGCAGCTCCCTAAGGGGCGCCGGGGAGCTGTTTTTT
CDR3: CASSSLRGAGELFF

D: TRBD1
size: few
V: TRBV6-5
J: TRBJ2-5
DNA: TGTGCCAGCAGTTACTCGACAGGGGGAGAGACCCAGTACTTC
CDR3: CASSYSTGGETQYF

D: NA
size: few
V: TRBV11-2
J: TRBJ1-1
DNA: TGTGCCAGCAGCTCACAGTGGAACACTGAAGCTTTCTTT
CDR3: CASSSQWNTEAFF

D: TRBD2
size: many
V: TRBV29-1
J: TRBJ2-3
DNA: TGCAGCTTCTTGGGACTAGCGGGCACAGATACGCAGTATTTT
CDR3: CSFLGLAGTDTQYF

D: NA
size: many
V: TRBV10-3
J: TRBJ2-3
DNA: TGTGCCATCAGTGAGGGCCAACCTTCAGCAGATACGCAGTATTTT
CDR3: CAISEGQPSADTQYF

D: TRBD2
size: many
V: TRBV27
J: TRBJ2-1
DNA: TGTGCCAGCAGTTTATTGGGACTAGGGGATGAGCAGTTCTTC
CDR3: CASSLLGLGDEQFF

D: TRBD2
size: many
V: TRBV20-1
J: TRBJ2-1
DNA: TGCAGTGCTAGAGATGAGACTAGCGGGAGCGGGAATGAGCAGTTCTTC
CDR3: CSARDETSGSGNEQFF

D: NA
size: many
V: TRBV21-1
J: TRBJ2-2
DNA: TGTGCCAGCAGCAAAGAAGGGAGGCTAGCGGGAGTGAACGGGGAGCTGTTTTTT
CDR3: CASSKEGRLAGVNGELFF

D: NA
size: few
V: TRBV5-1
J: TRBJ2-3
DNA: TGCGCCAGCAGCCCTGGAGGACTTGCTAGCACAGATACGCAGTATTTT
CDR3: CASSPGGLASTDTQYF

D: NA
size: NA
V: TRBV5-8
J: TRBJ2-3
DNA: TGTGCCAGCAGCTCCTACAGGGAGGGCACAGATACGCAGTATTTT
CDR3: CASSSYREGTDTQYF

D: NA
size: many
V: TRBV30
J: TRBJ1-4
DNA: TGTGCCTGGAGTCCCATGGCCCCGGGGACTAATGAAAAACTGTTTTTT
CDR3: CAWSPMAPGTNEKLFF

D: NA
size: many
V: TRBV21-1
J: TRBJ2-2
DNA: TGTGAGTCAAGGAATGGCAGAATCGTGACCGGGGAGCTGTTTTTT
CDR3: CESRNGRIVTGELFF

D: NA
size: many
V: TRBV7-3
J: TRBJ2-3
DNA: TGTGCCAGCAGCTCCCGCACAGATACGCAGTATTTT
CDR3: CASSSRTDTQYF

D: TRBD1
size: many
V: TRBV27
J: TRBJ1-5
DNA: TGTGCCAGCAGTTCAGGGACAGGGAACAATCAGCCCCAGCATTTT
CDR3: CASSSGTGNNQPQHF

D: TRBD1
size: many
V: TRBV20-1
J: TRBJ1-3
DNA: TGCAGTGCTAGTCCAACGACAGGGAGTAGAAACACCATATATTTT
CDR3: CSASPTTGSRNTIYF

D: TRBD1
size: many
V: TRBV18
J: TRBJ2-7
DNA: TGTGCCAGCTCACCTACCGGGACAGTTCGAAACGAGCAGTACTTC
CDR3: CASSPTGTVRNEQYF

D: TRBD1
size: NA
V: TRBV12-3/TRBV12-4
J: TRBJ1-4
DNA: TGTGCCAGCAGCCTACTCGGACAGGCCACTAAACTGTTTTTT
CDR3: CASSLLGQATKLFF

D: NA
size: few
V: TRBV25-1
J: TRBJ2-2
DNA: TGTGCCAGCAGTGAATCCCTGAGAAGCGGGGAGCTGTTTTTT
CDR3: CASSESLRSGELFF

D: NA
size: NA
V: TRBV6-1
J: TRBJ2-3
DNA: TGTGCCAGCAGTGAGATCGGGATTAGCACAGATACGCAGTATTTT
CDR3: CASSEIGISTDTQYF

D: TRBD1
size: many
V: TRBV7-2
J: TRBJ1-6
DNA: TGTGCCAGCAGCTTTCAAGGACAGGGTTTTTCACCCCTCCACTTT
CDR3: CASSFQGQGFSPLHF

D: NA
size: many
V: TRBV5-1
J: TRBJ2-1
DNA: TGCGCCAGCAGCGGGGAATACTACAATGAGCAGTTCTTC
CDR3: CASSGEYYNEQFF

D: NA
size: many
V: TRBV18
J: TRBJ1-4
DNA: TGTGCCAGCTCTCCAGGGGCGTCAACTAATGAAAAACTGTTTTTT
CDR3: CASSPGASTNEKLFF

D: NA
size: many
V: TRBV20-1
J: TRBJ2-5
DNA: TGCAGTGCCGGGGGGCGCGGCTCAGAAGAGACCCAGTACTTC
CDR3: CSAGGRGSEETQYF

D: TRBD1
size: many
V: TRBV20-1
J: TRBJ2-1
DNA: TGCAGTGCTCCGAATAGGGGGACAGGGGAGAATGAGCAGTTCTTC
CDR3: CSAPNRGTGENEQFF

D: NA
size: few
V: TRBV12-3/TRBV12-4
J: TRBJ2-1
DNA: TGTGCCAGCAGCCCTTTATATGAGCAGTTCTTC
CDR3: CASSPLYEQFF

D: NA
size: NA
V: TRBV5-1
J: TRBJ2-5
DNA: TGCGCCAGCAGCTTGGGAGTTTTGCTTCCGAAAGGAGAGACCCAGTACTTC
CDR3: CASSLGVLLPKGETQYF

D: NA
size: NA
V: TRBV11-2
J: TRBJ2-1
DNA: TGTGCCAGCAGCTTAGGGAGGGTGCAGTTCTTC
CDR3: CASSLGRVQFF

D: TRBD1
size: few
V: TRBV7-2
J: TRBJ1-2
DNA: TGTGCCAGCACTCCAGGGGGCCTGCCTAACTATGGCTACACCTTC
CDR3: CASTPGGLPNYGYTF

D: TRBD1
size: few
V: TRBV3-1
J: TRBJ2-7
DNA: TGTGCCAGCAGCCGGTGGGACAGGGGTGACGAGCAGTACTTC
CDR3: CASSRWDRGDEQYF

D: TRBD1
size: NA
V: TRBV12-3/TRBV12-4
J: TRBJ1-6
DNA: TGTGCCAGCAGTTCCACGCGGACAGGGCGGCACTCACCCCTCCACTTT
CDR3: CASSSTRTGRHSPLHF

D: NA
size: many
V: TRBV19
J: TRBJ2-1
DNA: TGTGCCAGTAGTATAGAATCCAGGACCTACAATGAGCAGTTCTTC
CDR3: CASSIESRTYNEQFF

D: TRBD2
size: few
V: TRBV24-1
J: TRBJ2-1
DNA: TGTGCCACCAGTGATTCTCTAGCGGATACCTACAATGAGCAGTTCTTC
CDR3: CATSDSLADTYNEQFF

D: TRBD2
size: many
V: TRBV29-1
J: TRBJ2-2
DNA: TGCAGCGTCGTTATGTTGGCGGGAGACACCGGGGAGCTGTTTTTT
CDR3: CSVVMLAGDTGELFF

D: TRBD2
size: medium-sized
V: TRBV4-1
J: TRBJ2-7
DNA: TGCGCCAGCAGCCAGTTAGCGGGAAGTTCCGAGCAGTACTTC
CDR3: CASSQLAGSSEQYF

D: TRBD1
size: NA
V: TRBV4-1
J: TRBJ2-1
DNA: TGCGCCAGCAGCCACCTCCTGACAGGGACCTACAATGAGCAGTTCTTC
CDR3: CASSHLLTGTYNEQFF

D: NA
size: many
V: TRBV29-1
J: TRBJ1-1
DNA: TGCAGCGTTGACGTACGCCGGACGGGCACTGAAGCTTTCTTT
CDR3: CSVDVRRTGTEAFF

D: TRBD2
size: many
V: TRBV4-3
J: TRBJ2-1
DNA: TGCGCCAGCAGCCAAGAAACGGCGGGAGTACAGAATGAGCAGTTCTTC
CDR3: CASSQETAGVQNEQFF

D: NA
size: many
V: TRBV11-2
J: TRBJ2-3
DNA: TGTGCCAGCAGCTTTGGAACCGATACGCAGTATTTT
CDR3: CASSFGTDTQYF

D: TRBD2
size: NA
V: TRBV2
J: TRBJ2-1
DNA: TGTGCCAGCAGTGAAGGACCTGGGCTAGCGGGATTTAATGAGCAGTTCTTC
CDR3: CASSEGPGLAGFNEQFF

D: NA
size: NA
V: TRBV6-5
J: TRBJ2-2
DNA: TGTGCCAGCAGGCTTACAGTTTCTAGTTCCGGGGAGCTGTTTTTT
CDR3: CASRLTVSSSGELFF

D: NA
size: few
V: TRBV29-1
J: TRBJ1-1
DNA: TGCAGCGTTAGTGGATGGGGGAACACTGAAGCTTTCTTT
CDR3: CSVSGWGNTEAFF

D: NA
size: many
V: TRBV5-1
J: TRBJ2-1
DNA: TGCGCCAGCAGCTTGGTTAGGGCGGGGGAGCAGTTCTTC
CDR3: CASSLVRAGEQFF

D: NA
size: few
V: TRBV10-3
J: TRBJ2-4
DNA: TGTGCCATCAGTGGGACCCCCCTTGGGGCCAAAAACATTCAGTACTTC
CDR3: CAISGTPLGAKNIQYF

D: NA
size: few
V: TRBV7-2
J: TRBJ2-1
DNA: TGTGCCAGCAGCTCGAGACGCACCCACAATGAGCAGTTCTTC
CDR3: CASSSRRTHNEQFF

D: TRBD1
size: many
V: TRBV10-3
J: TRBJ2-7
DNA: TGTGCCACCACCGACAGGGGCCGGTCCTTCTCCTACGAGCAGTACTTC
CDR3: CATTDRGRSFSYEQYF

D: NA
size: NA
V: TRBV10-1
J: TRBJ2-7
DNA: TGCGCCAGCAGTGAGCCCGGAGCTCTCGAGCAGTACTTC
CDR3: CASSEPGALEQYF

D: TRBD1
size: few
V: TRBV5-1
J: TRBJ1-1
DNA: TGCGCCAGCAGCCCACAGGGGCTCCAAAACACTGAAGCTTTCTTT
CDR3: CASSPQGLQNTEAFF